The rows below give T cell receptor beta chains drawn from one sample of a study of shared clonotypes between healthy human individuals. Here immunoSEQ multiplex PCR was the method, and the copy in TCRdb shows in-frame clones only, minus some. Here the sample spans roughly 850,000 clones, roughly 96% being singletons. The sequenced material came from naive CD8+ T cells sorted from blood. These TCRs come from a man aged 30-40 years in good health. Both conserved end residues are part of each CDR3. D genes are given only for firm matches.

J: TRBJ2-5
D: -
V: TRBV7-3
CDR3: CASSPAPGETGNGETQYF
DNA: TGTGCCAGCAGCCCCGCCCCAGGGGAGACAGGAAATGGGGAGACCCAGTACTTC

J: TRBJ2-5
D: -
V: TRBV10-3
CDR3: CAISESRIQETQYF
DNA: TGTGCCATCAGTGAGTCAAGGATCCAAGAGACCCAGTACTTC

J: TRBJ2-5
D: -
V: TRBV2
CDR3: CASSEWGSQETQYF
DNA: TGTGCCAGCAGTGAATGGGGGAGCCAAGAGACCCAGTACTTC

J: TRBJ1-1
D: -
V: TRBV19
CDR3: CASSTGRLEAFF
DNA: TGTGCCAGTAGTACCGGACGGCTTGAAGCTTTCTTT

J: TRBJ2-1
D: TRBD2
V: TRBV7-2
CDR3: CASSHGLAGWYEQFF
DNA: TGTGCCAGCAGCCACGGACTAGCGGGATGGTATGAGCAGTTCTTC

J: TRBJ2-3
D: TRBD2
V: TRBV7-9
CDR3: CASSYWVRKGGRETDTQYF
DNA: TGTGCCAGCAGCTATTGGGTACGAAAGGGCGGGAGAGAGACAGATACGCAGTATTTT

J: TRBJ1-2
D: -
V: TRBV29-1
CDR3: CSVEHPNYGYTF
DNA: TGCAGCGTTGAACATCCGAACTATGGCTACACCTTC

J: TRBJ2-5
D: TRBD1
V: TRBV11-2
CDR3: CASSLDIFGQGPQETQYF
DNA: TGTGCCAGCAGCTTAGATATTTTCGGACAGGGGCCCCAAGAGACCCAGTACTTC

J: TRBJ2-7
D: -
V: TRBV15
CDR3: CATSRDRHPTYEQYF
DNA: TGTGCCACCAGCAGAGATAGACACCCTACCTACGAGCAGTACTTC

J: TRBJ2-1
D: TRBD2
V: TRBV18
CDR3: CASSPQEGLERYNEQFF
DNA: TGTGCCAGCTCACCACAGGAGGGACTAGAACGGTACAATGAGCAGTTCTTC

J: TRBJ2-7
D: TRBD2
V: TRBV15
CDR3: CATSRGRGGRPYEQYF
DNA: TGTGCCACCAGCAGAGGCCGGGGCGGGAGGCCCTACGAGCAGTACTTC

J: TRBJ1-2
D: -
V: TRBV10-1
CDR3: CASSDSPTGFYGYTF
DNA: TGCGCCAGCTCCGACTCTCCTACAGGGTTCTATGGCTACACCTTC

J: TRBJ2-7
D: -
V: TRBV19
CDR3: CASSIFLGTEMDF
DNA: TGTGCCAGTAGTATTTTTCTAGGTACCGAGATGGACTTC

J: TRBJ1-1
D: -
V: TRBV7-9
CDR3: CASSLGGGTEAFF
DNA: TGTGCCAGCAGCTTAGGCGGGGGAACTGAAGCTTTCTTT